What follows are 14 T cell receptor beta chains derived from one specimen sequenced in a study of blood T cell repertoires in COVID-19. Clones were read by immunoSEQ multiplex PCR, and TCRdb kept only the in-frame ones, dropping some. The repertoire holds some 170,000 clones, around nine tenths seen once, with roughly an eighth in the top ten. The sequenced material came from peripheral blood. These receptors were obtained from a woman aged 70 to 79 with COVID-19, enrolled during active disease.

This chain links TRBV12-3 or TRBV12-4 with TRBJ2-3; no firm D call. Trimming removed 1 base from V and 9 bases from J, with 11 bases in between. The CDR3 runs 13 residues. The CDR3 here is CASSLGHAGTQYF. The CDR3 DNA reads TGTGCCAGCAGTTTAGGCCATGCCGGGACGCAGTATTTT.

The chain employs TRBV19 and TRBJ2-2; 8 nucleotides line up with TRBD1. Per germline, CDR1 LNHDA and CDR2 SQIVND (reference sequence). The CDR3 has 15 residues. The junction had 5 bases not matched to a gene; V was cut back by 5 bases and J by 3 bases. In DNA form, the CDR3 reads TGTGCCAGTAGTCATGACAGGGGCGACACCGGGGAGCTGTTTTTT. Amino acid sequence: CASSHDRGDTGELFF.

Regarding this clone: The same CDR3 can be traced to other DNA sequences in this sample. The V gene is TRBV4-1, the J gene TRBJ2-2, with 11 bases identical to TRBD2. V gave up 0 bases and J gave up 1 base; unmatched junction bases: 1. This CDR3 region has 17 residues. The germline V gene encodes CDR1 MGHRA and CDR2 YSYEKL. The CDR3 DNA reads as TGCGCCAGCAGCCAAGAGGGACTAGCGGAGAACACCGGGGAGCTGTTTTTT. This sequence encodes CASSQEGLAENTGELFF.

The rearrangement uses TRBV27 and TRBJ2-7; tentative D call: TRBD1 (6 bases). CDR1 is MNHEY and CDR2 is SMNVEV in the germline V gene (reference sequence). V shed 0 bases and J shed 1 base, with 16 bases lying between them. The CDR3 contains 17 residues. This chain's CDR3 is CASSLSSPRGSSYEQYF. For the CDR3, the DNA is TGTGCCAGCAGTTTATCGAGTCCCAGGGGAAGTTCCTACGAGCAGTACTTC.

The rearrangement joins TRBV30 to TRBJ2-2; possibly TRBD1 for D (6 bases). Trimming cost V 4 bases and J 3 bases, with 12 bases left between them. CDR3 length equals 14 residues. Germline loops: CDR1 GTSNPN, CDR2 SVGIG (reference sequence). CDR3 in DNA: TGTGCCTGGATAAGAGAGGGGGACACCGGGGAGCTGTTTTTT. Residues: CAWIREGDTGELFF.

The gene calls are TRBV3-1 (or the pseudogene TRBV3-2) and TRBJ1-5; D gene uncertain. V lost 0 bases and J lost 4, with 4 bases in between. CDR3 length equals 13 residues. The germline V gene encodes CDR1 LGHDT and CDR2 YNNKEL (reference sequence). The CDR3 region has the DNA TGTGCCAGCAGCCAAGATGAGAATCAGCCCCAGCATTTT. Protein product: CASSQDENQPQHF.

The chain joins TRBV7-9 to TRBJ1-2, with 11 bases fitting TRBD1. Trimming cost V 1 base and J 12 bases; bases outside gene matches: 13. The CDR3 loop spans 16 amino acids. The germline V gene encodes CDR1 SEHNR and CDR2 FQNEAQ (reference sequence). The CDR3 here is CASSLVVTGTGGLDTF. DNA for the CDR3: TGTGCCAGCAGCTTAGTAGTGACCGGGACAGGGGGTCTCGACACCTTC.

As for this clone: This same CDR3 is encoded by further DNA sequences in the sample. The chain combines TRBV6-5 with TRBJ2-7, with a tentative D call TRBD1 (5 bases). The germline V gene encodes CDR1 MNHEY and CDR2 SVGAGI. V lost 6 bases to trimming and J lost 4 bases, with 10 bases between them. The CDR3 runs 12 residues. The CDR3 DNA follows: TGTGCCAGCAGCCTAACAGGTTACGAGCAGTACTTC. Protein: CASSLTGYEQYF.

This clone is a singleton in its sample. The rearrangement uses TRBV6-5 and TRBJ1-2; 7 bases agree with TRBD1. V lost 5 bases and J lost 4; bases outside the gene matches: 10. This CDR3 has 15 amino acids. Germline V CDR1 and CDR2: MNHEY, SVGAGI. CDR3 residues: CASSRGGQFSYGYTF. As DNA, the CDR3 is TGTGCCAGCAGTCGGGGGGGACAGTTTAGCTATGGCTACACCTTC.

In its sample, this clone was seen once. The V and J genes are TRBV2 and TRBJ1-3, with TRBD1 identical over 8 bases. J gave up 4 bases and V 7 bases, and 12 bases lay outside the gene matches. This CDR3 region has 16 residues. The germline CDR1 and CDR2 sequences are SNHLY and FYNNEI. In DNA, the CDR3 is TGTGCCAGCATCTCCGGGACAGGAGGCCTCGGAAACACCATATATTTT. As protein: CASISGTGGLGNTIYF. The whole variable domain, filled in from reference TRBV2 and TRBJ1-3, reads EPEVTQTPSHQVTQMGQEVILRCVPISNHLYFYWYRQILGQKVEFLVSFYNNEISEKSEIFDDQFSVERPDGSNFTLKIRSTKLEDSAMYFCASISGTGGLGNTIYFGEGSWLTVV.

This clone was picked up one time. This chain joins TRBV11-2 and TRBJ2-7; tentative D call: TRBD1 (6 bases). Germline V gene lookup returns CDR1 SGHAT and CDR2 FQNNGV. The germline V and J ends were trimmed by 4 bases and 5 bases, with 21 bases remaining between them. This CDR3 spans 16 amino acids. The CDR3 DNA follows: TGTGCCAGCAGCTACTCCCCTACAGGGCTTAGGAACGAGCAGTACTTC. Amino acids: CASSYSPTGLRNEQYF.

The rearrangement uses TRBV5-1 and TRBJ2-5; maybe TRBD1 (5 bases). The V and J ends lost 4 bases and 1 base respectively, with 14 bases between them. The CDR3 sequence is 15 residues long. Looked up from germline, CDR1 is SGHRS and CDR2 is YFSETQ. The CDR3 coding sequence is TGCGCCAGCAGCGTCGGCCCGACAGTCCAAGAGACCCAGTACTTC. This codes for CASSVGPTVQETQYF.

The rearrangement joins TRBV10-3 to TRBJ2-2; D is unresolved. Germline V gives CDR1 ENHRY, CDR2 SYGVKD. The ends were cut back, 1 base at V and 0 bases at J, with 12 bases in the middle. The CDR3 sequence is 17 residues long. CDR3 in amino acids: CAISEWNLVANTGELFF. In nucleotides, the CDR3 is TGTGCCATCAGTGAGTGGAACCTAGTCGCGAACACCGGGGAGCTGTTTTTT.

The genes are TRBV6-2 or TRBV6-3 and TRBJ1-1; D is ambiguous. The V end lost 5 bases, the J end lost 1 base, and 8 bases lay between the germline ends. The CDR3 sequence is 13 residues long. Germline CDR1 reads MNHEY; CDR2 reads SVGEGT. The CDR3 nucleotides read TGTGCCAGCAGTGCCGGGAGGAACACTGAAGCTTTCTTT. Amino acid sequence: CASSAGRNTEAFF.